This T cell receptor beta chain was obtained from a study of beta chain features in type 1 diabetes. Study results and caveats: Patients and controls would be equally affected if PCR favored shorter templates. It was among patients, rather than healthy donors, that naive, central memory and Treg TCRB repertoires appeared more similar.

This clone appeared a few times. The antigen remains unidentified. The whole isolated RNA underwent reverse transcription, so sequencing captured expressed TCRB transcripts. Clones were sequenced by immunoSEQ multiplex PCR, and TCRdb holds only the in-frame ones, with some missing. Of fewer than 350,000 clones in the sample, under 8.5% were seen once. There are 14 residues in the CDR3. The germline V gene has CDR1 SGDLS and CDR2 YYNGEE. V lost 0 bases and J lost 5, with 9 bases in between. The sample taken for sequencing was central memory CD4+ T cells from blood. The source is a woman aged 18-29 years in good health. The chain has TRBV9 and TRBJ2-1; D not resolved. CDR3 in DNA: TGTGCCAGCAGCGTAGCTGTACTCAACAATGAGCAGTTCTTC. Protein sequence: CASSVAVLNNEQFF.